This T cell receptor (beta chain) came from a study of cytomegalovirus exposure and HLA in healthy donors. Study-wide results and caveats: Listed as cytomegalovirus-associated were more than 150 TCR beta chains.

CDR3 length: 12 residues. Germline V CDR1 and CDR2: SGHTA, FQGNSA. V lost 2 bases, J lost 3 bases, and 5 bases lay in between. As for this clone: The antigen remains unidentified.

Primers: 60 Vbeta forward and 13 Jbeta reverse. Sequencing used immunoSEQ multiplex PCR; TCRdb keeps in-frame clones, though not all of them. The sample has under 150,000 clones; about 80% are singletons. The study sampled nominally healthy donors, though unrecorded immune exposures were likely. Material for sequencing was PBMCs. The chain recombines TRBV7-2 with TRBJ2-7; D is unclear. The TCR comes from a man between 35 and 55 years old in good health and CMV-seropositive. The CDR3: CASSLLDYEQYF. In nucleotides, the CDR3 is TGTGCCAGCAGCTTATTAGACTACGAGCAGTACTTC.